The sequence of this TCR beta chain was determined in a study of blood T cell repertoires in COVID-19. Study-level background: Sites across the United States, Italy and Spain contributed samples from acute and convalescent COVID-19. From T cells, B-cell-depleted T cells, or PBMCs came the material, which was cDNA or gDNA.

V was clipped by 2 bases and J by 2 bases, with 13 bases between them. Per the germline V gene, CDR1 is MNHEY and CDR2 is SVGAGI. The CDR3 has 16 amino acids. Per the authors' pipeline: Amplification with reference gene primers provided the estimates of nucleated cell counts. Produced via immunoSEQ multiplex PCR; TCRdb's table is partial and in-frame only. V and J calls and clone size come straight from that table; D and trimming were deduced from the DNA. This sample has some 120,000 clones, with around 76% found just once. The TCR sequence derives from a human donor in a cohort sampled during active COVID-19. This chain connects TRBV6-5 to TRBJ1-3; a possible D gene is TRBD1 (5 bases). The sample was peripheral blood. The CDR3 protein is CASSYARARAGNTIYF. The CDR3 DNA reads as TGTGCCAGCAGTTACGCCAGGGCCCGGGCTGGAAACACCATATATTTT.